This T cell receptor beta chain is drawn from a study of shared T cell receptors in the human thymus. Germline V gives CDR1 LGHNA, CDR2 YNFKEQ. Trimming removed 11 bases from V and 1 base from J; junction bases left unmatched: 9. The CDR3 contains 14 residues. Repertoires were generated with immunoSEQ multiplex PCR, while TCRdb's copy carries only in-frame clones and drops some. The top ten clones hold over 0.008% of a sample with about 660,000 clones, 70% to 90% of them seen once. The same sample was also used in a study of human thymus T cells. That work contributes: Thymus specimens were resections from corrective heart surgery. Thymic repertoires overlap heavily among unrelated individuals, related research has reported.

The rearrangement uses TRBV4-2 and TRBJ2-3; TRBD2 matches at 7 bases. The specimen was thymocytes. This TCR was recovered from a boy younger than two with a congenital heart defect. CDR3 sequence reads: CASGGATRTDTQYF. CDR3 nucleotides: TGTGCCTCGGGAGGCGCTACACGCACAGATACGCAGTATTTT.